The 3 T cell receptor beta chains given below trace back to one sample, sequenced in a study of blood T cells in healthy people across ages. For the second PCR, which ran for roughly 7 to 11 cycles, a sample-barcoded 5' primer and a J-beta primer mix were used. MiXCR was run by TCRdb on the 5' RACE reads, yielding one entry per CDR3 protein. This sample carries about 1,400,000 distinct CDR3 sequences, about 40% of them seen once, and the ten largest clones take less than 8%. The sequenced material came from blood. The receptors come from a woman aged 18-29 years in good health.

The chain has TRBV20-1 and TRBJ2-5, with D possibly being TRBD1 or TRBD2 (6 bases each). This CDR3 region has 18 residues. Germline V CDR1 and CDR2: DFQATT, SNEGSKA (reference sequence). Trimming removed 1 base at V and 5 bases at J, with 26 bases between. The DNA of the CDR3 is TGCAGTGCTAGAGGTGGGGGGCTATCTAGGAGTGAAGGGGAGACCCAGTACTTC. This gives the protein CSARGGGLSRSEGETQYF.

This chain links TRBV15 with TRBJ2-1; D uncertain. Germline values: CDR1 LNHNV, CDR2 YYDKDF (reference sequence). The V end lost 1 base, the J end lost 10 bases, and 8 bases lay between the germline ends. The CDR3 covers 12 residues. The CDR3 region is CATSRGPSEQFF. The CDR3 nucleotides read TGTGCCACCAGCAGAGGTCCTTCAGAGCAGTTCTTC.

This clonotype was seen a handful of times. The chain is built from TRBV7-9 and TRBJ2-4, with a tentative D call TRBD2 (7 bases). Looked up from germline, CDR1 is SEHNR and CDR2 is FQNEAQ (reference sequence). Deletions cut 2 bases from V and 5 bases from J, with 16 bases between. The CDR3 runs 16 residues. The CDR3 reads CASSLSRTGGQNIQYF. CDR3 bases: TGTGCCAGCAGCTTATCGCGGACCGGGGGGCAAAACATTCAGTACTTC.